This T cell receptor beta chain came from a study of neurological immune-mediated disorders. This CDR3 has 14 residues. V dropped 2 bases and J dropped 1 base, with 9 bases sitting between them. Germline loops: CDR1 MGHRA, CDR2 YSYEKL. Time point meaning: longitudinal time-point 1 (baseline). Each TCR transcript was tagged with a 10-nucleotide random UMI during 5'RACE. Sequencing of 15-18 subjects in each run yielded over 190 million TCR-beta sequences. In TCRdb, the 5' RACE reads were re-called with MiXCR into one record per CDR3 protein. Found here are approximately 46,000 distinct CDR3 sequences, more than 8.5% of them singletons; the top ten hold under 2%. The sample holds many counts of this clonotype.

The chain carries TRBV4-1 and TRBJ2-7; tentative D call: TRBD2 (6 bases). This TCR was sampled from a woman aged 35 to 49 in good health. The sequencing input was PBMCs. The CDR3 DNA reads as TGCGCCAGCAGCCAACGGCGGGGATCCTACGAGCAGTACTTC. Residues: CASSQRRGSYEQYF.